The 25 T cell receptor beta chains listed next were all sequenced from one sample in a study of blood T cell repertoires in COVID-19. Generated by immunoSEQ multiplex PCR, the TCRdb table keeps only in-frame clones and is missing some. Of more than 85,000 clones in the sample, around 74% were seen once. The sequencing sample was made of peripheral blood. The receptors here all came from a woman in her seventies with acute or convalescent COVID-19.

CDR3 bases: TGTGCCACCAGTGATTCACGGGGATATGGCTACACCTTC. Amino acids: CATSDSRGYGYTF. The chain is built from TRBV24-1 and TRBJ1-2, with no clear D. The CDR3 loop spans 13 amino acids. Trimming stripped 2 bases from V and 5 bases from J, with 8 bases between. The germline V gene has CDR1 KGHDR and CDR2 SFDVKD.

The chain joins TRBV10-1 to TRBJ1-1; 7 positions match TRBD1. V was clipped by 4 bases and J by 1 base; unmatched bases: 0. The CDR3 totals 13 residues. Germline V gene data show CDR1 as WNHNN and CDR2 as SYGVQD (reference sequence). CDR3 in DNA: TGCGCCAGCAGTGGACAGGGGAACACTGAAGCTTTCTTT. It codes for CASSGQGNTEAFF.

This clone was detected only a few times. The gene calls are TRBV27 and TRBJ2-7, with D uncertain. Germline CDR1 MNHEY, CDR2 SMNVEV (reference sequence). The CDR3 is 13 amino acids. The germline V and J ends were trimmed by 0 bases and 5 bases, with 8 bases remaining between them. CDR3 sequence (DNA): TGTGCCAGCAGTTTATCGTCGGTGCACGAGCAGTACTTC. Amino acids: CASSLSSVHEQYF.

The J gene is TRBJ2-7, the V gene TRBV27; no reliable D call. CDR1 and CDR2 (germline): MNHEY, SMNVEV (reference sequence). The CDR3 covers 13 residues. V was cut by 2 bases and J by 7 bases, with 12 bases left in between. CDR3 protein: CASSLVQPGEQYF. DNA for the CDR3: TGTGCCAGCAGTTTAGTGCAGCCGGGTGAGCAGTACTTC.

The rearrangement joins TRBV6-5 to TRBJ1-3, with TRBD1 identical over 8 bases. CDR1 and CDR2 (germline): MNHEY, SVGAGI. The CDR3 totals 14 residues. With V trimmed by 7 bases and J by 2 bases, 4 bases remained unmatched. The CDR3 is CASITGGTGNTIYF. In nucleotides, the CDR3 is TGTGCCAGCATTACAGGGGGTACTGGAAACACCATATATTTT.

The V call is TRBV6-2 or TRBV6-3, the J call TRBJ1-1; TRBD1 might be the D (6 bases). Germline V gene data show CDR1 as MNHEY and CDR2 as SVGEGT. The CDR3 sequence is 11 residues long. The V end was cut by 6 bases, the J end by 11 bases, with 13 bases between. The CDR3: CASSQGIGAFF. The CDR3 DNA is TGTGCCAGCAGCCAGGGGATCGGGGCTTTCTTT.

The chain uses TRBV3-1 (or the pseudogene TRBV3-2) and TRBJ2-7, with 9 bases lining up with TRBD1. The CDR3 totals 15 residues. V gave up 3 bases and J gave up 6 bases; unmatched junction bases: 9. CDR1 is LGHDT, CDR2 YNNKEL, per germline (reference sequence). This CDR3 is CASSQGDREWGEQYF. The CDR3 region has the DNA TGTGCCAGCAGCCAGGGGGACAGGGAATGGGGCGAGCAGTACTTC.

The CDR3 here is CASSYRGPVEGYGYTF. CDR3 nucleotide sequence: TGTGCCAGCAGCTACAGGGGGCCAGTAGAAGGGTATGGCTACACCTTC. This rearrangement joins TRBV7-9 to TRBJ1-2, with 9 bases fitting TRBD1. The CDR3 consists of 16 residues. Trimming cost V 4 bases and J 5 bases; bases outside gene matches: 11. Germline values: CDR1 SEHNR, CDR2 FQNEAQ (reference sequence).

V usage is TRBV10-3 and J usage is TRBJ2-3; tentative D call: TRBD1 (6 bases). Germline CDR1 reads ENHRY; CDR2 reads SYGVKD. V dropped 6 bases and J dropped 2 bases, with 9 bases sitting between them. The CDR3 has 13 residues. The CDR3 is CAIRGDNTDTQYF. CDR3 nucleotide sequence: TGTGCCATCAGGGGGGACAACACAGATACGCAGTATTTT.

Concerning this clone itself: The junction departs from the called germline gene at one end, perhaps through a read error. The chain has TRBV11-2 and TRBJ1-2, with 9 bases matching TRBD1. CDR1 is SGHAT and CDR2 is FQNNGV in the germline V gene. The CDR3 spans 14 residues. CDR3 protein: CASSNRDRVYGHTF. The CDR3 DNA sequence: TGTGCCAGCAGCAACCGGGACAGGGTCTATGGCCACACCTTC.

This chain joins TRBV5-4 and TRBJ1-1; perhaps TRBD1 as D (5 bases). V lost 3 bases and J lost 5, with 17 bases in between. The CDR3 runs 15 residues. Germline loops: CDR1 SGHNT, CDR2 YYREEE (reference sequence). Here the CDR3 DNA reads TGTGCCAGCAGCTGGGGCGGCGGAGGAGGGACTGAAGCTTTCTTT. Translated: CASSWGGGGGTEAFF.

Only one count was recorded for this clone. The chain couples TRBV29-1 to TRBJ2-5; D may be TRBD2 (5 bases). The CDR3 runs 12 residues. The germline V gene encodes CDR1 SQVTM and CDR2 ANQGSEA. Trimming stripped 4 bases from V and 3 bases from J, with 9 bases between. CDR3 amino acids: CSVVHGEETQYF. Here the CDR3 DNA reads TGCAGCGTTGTTCACGGGGAAGAGACCCAGTACTTC.

This sequence joins TRBV6-2 or TRBV6-3 and TRBJ2-3; 9 positions agree with TRBD1. V shed 5 bases, J shed 4 bases, and the junction held 7 bases outside the gene matches. The CDR3 loop spans 15 amino acids. Germline CDR1 reads MNHEY; CDR2 reads SVGEGT. CDR3 sequence: CASSPGQGGADTQYF. CDR3 sequence (DNA): TGTGCCAGCAGTCCGGGACAGGGAGGCGCAGATACGCAGTATTTT.

The chain recombines TRBV10-2 with TRBJ1-1; D remains ambiguous. Trimming took 8 bases from V and 3 from J, leaving 13 bases between them. CDR3 length: 13 amino acids. The germline CDR1 and CDR2 sequences are WSHSY and SAAADI. The chain's CDR3 is CASREQLYTEAFF. In DNA form, the CDR3 reads TGCGCCAGCCGCGAACAGCTTTACACTGAAGCTTTCTTT.

The chain couples TRBV7-9 to TRBJ1-6; no clear D gene. V was shortened by 2 bases and J by 8 bases, with 19 bases between the two germline ends. CDR3 length equals 17 residues. Per germline, CDR1 SEHNR and CDR2 FQNEAQ (reference sequence). DNA of the CDR3: TGTGCCAGCAGCTTATCCTCGTCCGGGAAAATTTATTCACCCCTCCACTTT. Encoded protein: CASSLSSSGKIYSPLHF.

This rearrangement joins TRBV7-6 to TRBJ2-1; D perhaps matches TRBD2 (5 bases). The CDR3 extends over 12 amino acids. The germline V gene encodes CDR1 SGHVS and CDR2 FNYEAQ. Trimming removed 5 bases at V and 9 bases at J, with 11 bases between. The CDR3 sequence is CASSIPGFEQFF. The CDR3 DNA sequence: TGTGCCAGCAGCATCCCGGGGTTTGAGCAGTTCTTC.

This sequence joins TRBV14 and TRBJ1-1, with 9 bases fitting TRBD1. Losses at the gene ends were 2 bases for V and 4 bases for J; bases not matched to a gene: 8. The length of the CDR3 is 16 residues. Looked up from germline, CDR1 is SGHDN and CDR2 is FVKESK. CDR3 region: CASSQYEGQGVTEAFF. In DNA form, the CDR3 reads TGTGCCAGCAGCCAATACGAGGGACAGGGTGTCACTGAAGCTTTCTTT.

V and J are TRBV27 and TRBJ2-2; D unclear. CDR1 and CDR2 (germline): MNHEY, SMNVEV (reference sequence). This CDR3 spans 13 amino acids. V gave up 2 bases and J gave up 5 bases, with 6 bases separating them. CDR3 residues: CASSLLRTGELFF. CDR3 bases: TGTGCCAGCAGTTTACTTCGGACCGGGGAGCTGTTTTTT.

J is TRBJ1-5 and V is TRBV4-1; D is ambiguous. V was trimmed by 0 bases and J by 0 bases, leaving 9 bases between them. The CDR3 extends over 16 amino acids. Looked up from germline, CDR1 is MGHRA and CDR2 is YSYEKL. The CDR3 is CASSQDPDYSNQPQHF. The CDR3 bases are TGCGCCAGCAGCCAAGACCCAGATTATAGCAATCAGCCCCAGCATTTT.

This clone has a handful of counts. The V gene is TRBV19, the J gene TRBJ1-2; 8 positions match TRBD1. Germline CDR1 is LNHDA and CDR2 is SQIVND (reference sequence). Unmatched junction bases numbered 11, after V lost 8 bases and J lost 0 bases. CDR3 size: 16 residues. CDR3 protein: CASAGQGARTNYGYTF. In DNA, the CDR3 is TGTGCCAGTGCGGGTCAGGGGGCCCGGACTAACTATGGCTACACCTTC. Variable domain in full (rest from reference TRBV19 and TRBJ1-2): DGGITQSPKYLFRKEGQNVTLSCEQNLNHDAMYWYRQDPGQGLRLIYYSQIVNDFQKGDIAEGYSVSREKKESFPLTVTSAQKNPTAFYLCASAGQGARTNYGYTFGSGTRLTVV.

The chain uses TRBV10-3 and TRBJ2-1; 9 nucleotides match TRBD2. Germline CDR1 reads ENHRY; CDR2 reads SYGVKD. The V segment lost 5 bases and the J segment 0 bases; nucleotides outside the gene matches: 2. This CDR3 has 15 residues. Here the CDR3 DNA reads TGTGCCATCAGTAGCGGGGGGAGCTCCTACAATGAGCAGTTCTTC. Translated, it gives CAISSGGSSYNEQFF.

The chain is built from TRBV3-1 (or the pseudogene TRBV3-2) and TRBJ2-7, with no clear D. Per the germline V gene, CDR1 is LGHDT and CDR2 is YNNKEL (reference sequence). This CDR3 comprises 16 residues. V dropped 0 bases and J dropped 1 base, with 13 bases sitting between them. CDR3 sequence: CASSQDPVSRSYEQYF. CDR3 in DNA: TGTGCCAGCAGCCAAGATCCGGTTAGTCGGTCCTACGAGCAGTACTTC.

The chain carries TRBV7-8 and TRBJ2-5, with D possibly being TRBD1 (6 bases). This CDR3 has 15 amino acids. Germline lookup yields CDR1 SGHVS and CDR2 FQNEAQ. V lost 6 bases, J lost 4 bases, and 18 bases lay in between. The CDR3 is CASRPQGLRGETQYF. For the CDR3, the DNA is TGTGCCAGCAGACCACAGGGCCTAAGGGGAGAGACCCAGTACTTC.

The chain employs TRBV15 and TRBJ1-5, with D maybe TRBD1 (5 bases). The CDR3 contains 15 residues. V was trimmed by 4 bases and J by 2 bases, leaving 12 bases between them. Per germline, CDR1 LNHNV and CDR2 YYDKDF (reference sequence). CDR3 sequence: CATSNQGGGNQPQHF. The CDR3 nucleotides read TGTGCCACCAGCAACCAGGGAGGGGGCAATCAGCCCCAGCATTTT. The full variable domain, its missing parts supplied by reference TRBV15 and TRBJ1-5, is DAMVIQNPRYQVTQFGKPVTLSCSQTLNHNVMYWYQQKSSQAPKLLFHYYDKDFNNEADTPDNFQSRRPNTSFCFLDIRSPGLGDTAMYLCATSNQGGGNQPQHFGDGTRLSIL.

This chain uses TRBV29-1 with TRBJ1-2; D possibly corresponds to TRBD1 (5 bases). There are 13 residues in the CDR3. Germline CDR1 is SQVTM and CDR2 is ANQGSEA. V shed 6 bases and J shed 6 bases, with 17 bases lying between them. The CDR3 protein is CSVPSAGSDGYTF. CDR3 nucleotide sequence: TGCAGCGTCCCGTCGGCAGGGTCGGATGGCTACACCTTC.